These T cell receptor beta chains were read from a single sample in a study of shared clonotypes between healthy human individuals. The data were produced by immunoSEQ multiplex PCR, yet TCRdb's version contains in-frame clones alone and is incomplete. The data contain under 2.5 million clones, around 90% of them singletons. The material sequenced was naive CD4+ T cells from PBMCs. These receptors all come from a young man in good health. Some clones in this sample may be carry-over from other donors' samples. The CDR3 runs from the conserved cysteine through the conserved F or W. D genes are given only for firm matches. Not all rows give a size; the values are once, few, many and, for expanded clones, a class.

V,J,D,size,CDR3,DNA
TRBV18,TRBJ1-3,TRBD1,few,CASSPLGQHAGNTIYF,TGTGCCAGCTCACCATTGGGACAGCACGCTGGAAACACCATATATTTT
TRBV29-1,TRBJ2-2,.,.,CSVERRYGSGGELFF,TGCAGCGTTGAAAGGCGCTACGGGAGCGGCGGGGAGCTGTTTTTT
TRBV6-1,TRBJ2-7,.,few,CASSERRPYEQYF,TGTGCCAGCAGTGAACGGCGGCCCTACGAGCAGTACTTC
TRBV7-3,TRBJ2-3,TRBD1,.,CASSLTRTGTAPDTQYF,TGTGCCAGCAGCTTAACTCGGACCGGGACAGCTCCAGATACGCAGTATTTT
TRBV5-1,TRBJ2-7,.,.,CASSARGMSSYEQYF,TGCGCCAGCAGCGCCCGTGGGATGAGCTCCTACGAGCAGTACTTC
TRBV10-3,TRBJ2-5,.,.,CAISAGSETQYF,TGTGCCATCAGTGCCGGGAGTGAGACCCAGTACTTC
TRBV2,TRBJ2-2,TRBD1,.,CASRTGQGAPGELFF,TGTGCCAGCAGAACCGGACAGGGGGCGCCCGGGGAGCTGTTTTTT
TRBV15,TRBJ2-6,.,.,CATSRQVTGANVLTF,TGTGCCACCAGCAGGCAGGTGACTGGGGCCAACGTCCTGACTTTC
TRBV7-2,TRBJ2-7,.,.,CASSLLFYEQYF,TGTGCCAGCAGCTTATTGTTTTACGAGCAGTACTTC
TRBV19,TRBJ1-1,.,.,CASSIARANTEAFF,TGTGCCAGTAGTATTGCCAGGGCGAACACTGAAGCTTTCTTT
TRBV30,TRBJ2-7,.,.,CAWGRTDSYEQYF,TGTGCCTGGGGACGGACAGATTCCTACGAGCAGTACTTC
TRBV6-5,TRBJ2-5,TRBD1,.,CASSWTGRSETQYF,TGTGCCAGCAGCTGGACAGGGAGATCAGAGACCCAGTACTTC
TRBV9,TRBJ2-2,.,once,CASSVSGRVTGELFF,TGTGCCAGCAGCGTGTCCGGGAGAGTAACCGGGGAGCTGTTTTTT
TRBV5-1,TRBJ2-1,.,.,CASSLIGSENNEQFF,TGCGCCAGCAGCTTGATCGGATCCGAAAACAATGAGCAGTTCTTC
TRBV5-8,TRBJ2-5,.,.,CASSLVSQYF,TGTGCCAGCAGCTTGGTCTCCCAGTACTTC
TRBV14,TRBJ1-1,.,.,CASSQTKEAFF,TGTGCCAGCAGCCAAACAAAAGAAGCTTTCTTT
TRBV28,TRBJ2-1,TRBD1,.,CASLPGTVRSEQFF,TGTGCCAGCCTGCCCGGGACAGTGCGTAGTGAGCAGTTCTTC
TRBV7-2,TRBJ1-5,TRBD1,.,CASSRQGMGQPQHF,TGTGCCAGCAGCCGACAGGGTATGGGACAGCCCCAGCATTTT